This T cell receptor (beta chain) was identified in a study of neurological immune-mediated disorders. Study-wide results and limits: The absence of any CDR3 amino acid sequence shared by expanded clones across subjects suggests that repertoires were private in all groups. The greatest degree of TCR clonal expansion was observed in HTLV-1-associated myelopathy, with the lowest in multiple sclerosis, below that of healthy controls.

In its sample, this clonotype was seen many times. Its antigen is not known. 5'RACE generated cDNA with 10-nucleotide random UMIs. Each CDR3 protein is one row after TCRdb ran MiXCR on the 5' RACE reads. The table records about 59,000 distinct CDR3 sequences, nearly 25% of them present only once. Time point meaning: technical triplicate 2. Unsorted libraries were generated from 2 million PBMCs. These cells had been stored in RNAlater at -80 C. The CDR3 extends over 14 amino acids. The V gene lost 1 base and the J gene lost 5 bases, with 12 bases spanning the gap. Germline V gene sequence: CDR1 SGHRS, CDR2 YFSETQ.

The sequence came from a man between 60 and 75 years old with HTLV-1-associated myelopathy (HAM/TSP). Sequencing was done on a sample of PBMCs. The chain employs TRBV5-1 and TRBJ1-1; tentatively, D is TRBD1 (6 bases). CDR3 residues: CASSLQGQGTEAFF. For the CDR3, the DNA is TGCGCCAGCAGCTTGCAGGGGCAGGGGACTGAAGCTTTCTTT.